Listed below are T cell receptor beta chains from one sample, sequenced in a study of blood T cells in healthy people across ages. TCRdb reanalysed the 5' RACE reads using MiXCR and keeps one entry per CDR3 protein. The data contain about 970,000 distinct CDR3 sequences, about 51% of them singletons. Sequencing was done on a sample of blood. The receptors were sampled from a woman aged 60-70 years in good health. Each CDR3 is given with its conserved first and last residue. Each record gives: clone size, J gene, V gene, D gene, CDR3 DNA, CDR3 protein. The D gene is left open where the match is weak. Clone size, where shown, is once, few, many, or a class for clones that have expanded.

clone_size: NA; j_call: TRBJ2-2; v_call: TRBV24-1; d_call: TRBD1; cdr3_nt: TGTGCCACCAGTGATTATAAGGGGGCAGGACGAACGACCGGGGAGCTGTTTTTT; cdr3_aa: CATSDYKGAGRTTGELFF
clone_size: NA; j_call: TRBJ2-1; v_call: TRBV4-3; d_call: TRBD1; cdr3_nt: TGCGCCAGCAGCCAACGGATACCGGGACAGGGGAACGGTGAGCAGTTCTTC; cdr3_aa: CASSQRIPGQGNGEQFF
clone_size: few; j_call: TRBJ1-2; v_call: TRBV6-6; d_call: NA; cdr3_nt: TGTGCCAGCAGTTACTCGAAGGGGACTACCTATGGCTACACCTTC; cdr3_aa: CASSYSKGTTYGYTF
clone_size: NA; j_call: TRBJ2-7; v_call: TRBV6-5; d_call: NA; cdr3_nt: TGTGCCAGCCGACCGACAACGGCGAAGTACGAGCAGTACTTC; cdr3_aa: CASRPTTAKYEQYF
clone_size: few; j_call: TRBJ2-1; v_call: TRBV20-1; d_call: NA; cdr3_nt: TGCAGTCCCATTCTTCAGGGGAGGTCCTACAATGAGCAGTTCTTC; cdr3_aa: CSPILQGRSYNEQFF
clone_size: NA; j_call: TRBJ1-5; v_call: TRBV27; d_call: NA; cdr3_nt: TGTGCCAGCAGTCTGCGAGGAGGGGTTCAGCCCCAGCATTTT; cdr3_aa: CASSLRGGVQPQHF
clone_size: NA; j_call: TRBJ2-5; v_call: TRBV20-1; d_call: TRBD2; cdr3_nt: TGCAGTGCTAGAGATGATGGCGGGAGGCTGAATGAGCAGTACTTC; cdr3_aa: CSARDDGGRLNEQYF
clone_size: few; j_call: TRBJ2-5; v_call: TRBV7-6; d_call: TRBD2; cdr3_nt: TGTGCCAGCAGCTTAGCGCACGGGAGGGGCCAAGAGACCCAGTACTTC; cdr3_aa: CASSLAHGRGQETQYF
clone_size: few; j_call: TRBJ2-4; v_call: TRBV13; d_call: NA; cdr3_nt: TGTGCCAGCAGCTTAAATGTAAACATTCAGTACTTC; cdr3_aa: CASSLNVNIQYF
clone_size: NA; j_call: TRBJ1-6; v_call: TRBV9; d_call: NA; cdr3_nt: TGTGCCAGCAGCCTCCGTTGGAATTCACCCCTCCACTTT; cdr3_aa: CASSLRWNSPLHF
clone_size: many; j_call: TRBJ2-7; v_call: TRBV29-1; d_call: NA; cdr3_nt: TGCAGCGTTGAAGATCTGCGGAACTCCTACGAGCAGTACTTC; cdr3_aa: CSVEDLRNSYEQYF
clone_size: NA; j_call: TRBJ2-5; v_call: TRBV4-1; d_call: TRBD2; cdr3_nt: TGCGCCAGCAGCCGGAACCTAGCGGGTTGGCGACAAGAGACCCAGTACTTC; cdr3_aa: CASSRNLAGWRQETQYF
clone_size: few; j_call: TRBJ2-7; v_call: TRBV27; d_call: NA; cdr3_nt: TGTGCCAGCAGTTATAAGAACGCCCTCGAGCAGTACTTC; cdr3_aa: CASSYKNALEQYF
clone_size: NA; j_call: TRBJ2-3; v_call: TRBV12-3/TRBV12-4; d_call: NA; cdr3_nt: TGTGCCAGCAGAGTGAGCCCAGATACGCAGTATTTT; cdr3_aa: CASRVSPDTQYF
clone_size: many; j_call: TRBJ2-5; v_call: TRBV10-3; d_call: NA; cdr3_nt: TGTGCCATCAGCGCCCTTGAGAGCCAAGAGACCCAGTACTTC; cdr3_aa: CAISALESQETQYF
clone_size: NA; j_call: TRBJ2-5; v_call: TRBV9; d_call: TRBD2; cdr3_nt: TGTGCCAGGCCACACGGGACTAAAGAGACCCAGTACTTC; cdr3_aa: CARPHGTKETQYF
clone_size: once; j_call: TRBJ2-5; v_call: TRBV4-1; d_call: TRBD2; cdr3_nt: TGCGCCAGCAGCCAAGATGCTAGCGGGAGTATCGAGACCCAGTACTTC; cdr3_aa: CASSQDASGSIETQYF
clone_size: NA; j_call: TRBJ2-7; v_call: TRBV20-1; d_call: NA; cdr3_nt: TGCAGTGCTGCTGTTGGGGTCGCCTACGAGCAGTACTTC; cdr3_aa: CSAAVGVAYEQYF
clone_size: NA; j_call: TRBJ2-3; v_call: TRBV15; d_call: NA; cdr3_nt: TGTGCCACCAGCAGAACACTAGCAGGCACAGATACGCAGTATTTT; cdr3_aa: CATSRTLAGTDTQYF
clone_size: NA; j_call: TRBJ2-1; v_call: TRBV29-1; d_call: NA; cdr3_nt: TGCAGCGGTTTTAGCGGTCATGAGCAGTTCTTC; cdr3_aa: CSGFSGHEQFF
clone_size: NA; j_call: TRBJ2-3; v_call: TRBV4-1; d_call: TRBD2; cdr3_nt: TGCGCCGGCAGCCAACTAGCGGGAGTCCCAGATACGCAGTATTTT; cdr3_aa: CAGSQLAGVPDTQYF
clone_size: once; j_call: TRBJ2-7; v_call: TRBV5-1; d_call: NA; cdr3_nt: TGCGCCAGCAGCTTGGTTTCAGGACAAGAAGACGAGCAGTACTTC; cdr3_aa: CASSLVSGQEDEQYF
clone_size: NA; j_call: TRBJ2-1; v_call: TRBV29-1; d_call: NA; cdr3_nt: TGCAGCGTCCAACGGGGGTCCAATGAGCAGTTCTTC; cdr3_aa: CSVQRGSNEQFF
clone_size: NA; j_call: TRBJ2-4; v_call: TRBV29-1; d_call: TRBD2; cdr3_nt: TGCAGCGTTGCTTTTAGCGGGGCAGCCAAAAACATTCAGTACTTC; cdr3_aa: CSVAFSGAAKNIQYF
clone_size: few; j_call: TRBJ2-6; v_call: TRBV4-2; d_call: NA; cdr3_nt: TGTGCCAGCAGCCCCCAGTGGACGGGTAGCTCTGGGGCCAACGTCCTGACTTTC; cdr3_aa: CASSPQWTGSSGANVLTF
clone_size: NA; j_call: TRBJ2-7; v_call: TRBV7-3; d_call: TRBD2; cdr3_nt: TGTGCCAGCAGCTTACGACTAGCGGGATACAATGAGCAGTACTTC; cdr3_aa: CASSLRLAGYNEQYF
clone_size: few; j_call: TRBJ1-1; v_call: TRBV24-1; d_call: NA; cdr3_nt: TGTGCCACCAGTAAGGCCGGAATGAACACTGAAGCTTTCTTT; cdr3_aa: CATSKAGMNTEAFF
clone_size: few; j_call: TRBJ2-1; v_call: TRBV29-1; d_call: TRBD1; cdr3_nt: TGCAGCGTTTCCAGGACAGGGGCTGAGCAGTTCTTC; cdr3_aa: CSVSRTGAEQFF
clone_size: NA; j_call: TRBJ2-1; v_call: TRBV28; d_call: TRBD2; cdr3_nt: TGTGCCAGCAGTTTACCCGGACTAGCGGAGTACAATGAGCAGTTCTTC; cdr3_aa: CASSLPGLAEYNEQFF
clone_size: NA; j_call: TRBJ1-4; v_call: TRBV12-3/TRBV12-4; d_call: NA; cdr3_nt: TGTGCCAGCGGAGAGCTCGACTCCCCGAATGAAAAACTGTTTTTT; cdr3_aa: CASGELDSPNEKLFF
clone_size: few; j_call: TRBJ1-6; v_call: TRBV7-2; d_call: NA; cdr3_nt: TGTGCCAGCAGCTTAGACTGGGGTAATTCACCCCTCCACTTT; cdr3_aa: CASSLDWGNSPLHF
clone_size: many; j_call: TRBJ2-5; v_call: TRBV5-1; d_call: NA; cdr3_nt: TGCGCCAGCAGCTTGGATGAGACCCAGTACTTC; cdr3_aa: CASSLDETQYF
clone_size: NA; j_call: TRBJ2-7; v_call: TRBV10-3; d_call: NA; cdr3_nt: TGTGCCATCAGTGAGTCAAAACAGATTTACGAGCAGTACTTC; cdr3_aa: CAISESKQIYEQYF
clone_size: NA; j_call: TRBJ1-2; v_call: TRBV27; d_call: NA; cdr3_nt: TGTGCCAGCAGTTCACAGGGAGGCTATGGCTACACCTTC; cdr3_aa: CASSSQGGYGYTF
clone_size: NA; j_call: TRBJ1-2; v_call: TRBV5-1; d_call: TRBD1; cdr3_nt: TGCGCCAGCTCCCGGGACAGCCTTGGTGGCTATGGCTACACCTTC; cdr3_aa: CASSRDSLGGYGYTF
clone_size: few; j_call: TRBJ2-5; v_call: TRBV29-1; d_call: TRBD2; cdr3_nt: TGCAGCTTGACTAGCGGGGGCTCCAGTGAGACCCAGTACTTC; cdr3_aa: CSLTSGGSSETQYF
clone_size: NA; j_call: TRBJ1-3; v_call: TRBV6-6; d_call: NA; cdr3_nt: TGTGCCAGCAGCGTTGGGGGGGGAAACACCATATATTTT; cdr3_aa: CASSVGGGNTIYF
clone_size: few; j_call: TRBJ2-1; v_call: TRBV5-1; d_call: NA; cdr3_nt: TGCGCCAGCAGCTTGGCAGGGACGGGTGAGCAGTTCTTC; cdr3_aa: CASSLAGTGEQFF
clone_size: NA; j_call: TRBJ1-5; v_call: TRBV29-1; d_call: TRBD1; cdr3_nt: TGCAGCGTCGGGACAGGCAATCGGCCCCAGCATTTT; cdr3_aa: CSVGTGNRPQHF
clone_size: NA; j_call: TRBJ2-7; v_call: TRBV6-5; d_call: TRBD2; cdr3_nt: TGTGCCAGCAGTTACTCTGGGACTAGCGGGAGGCCCTACGAGCAGTACTTC; cdr3_aa: CASSYSGTSGRPYEQYF
clone_size: many; j_call: TRBJ2-5; v_call: TRBV25-1; d_call: TRBD2; cdr3_nt: TGTGCCAGCAGTGATCCTAGCGGGGGGAAAGAGACCCAGTACTTC; cdr3_aa: CASSDPSGGKETQYF